These T cell receptor beta chains were read from a single sample in a study of CD8 T cells in Susac syndrome. Each CDR3 protein is one row after TCRdb ran MiXCR on the immunoSEQ multiplex PCR reads. This sample has around 130,000 distinct CDR3 sequences, with roughly 94% found just once. The sample comprised CD4+ T cells from PBMCs. The receptor set was obtained from a human donor with multiple sclerosis. Both conserved end residues are part of each CDR3. The D gene is left open where the match is weak. Rows give clone size only sometimes, using once, few, many, or a class for an expanded clone.

d_gene,j_gene,abundance,v_gene,CDR3aa,CDR3nt
NA,TRBJ1-2,NA,TRBV5-6,CASSLSHGSYGYTF,TGTGCCAGCAGCTTGTCTCACGGCAGCTATGGCTACACCTTC
NA,TRBJ2-2,NA,TRBV3-1,CASSLSTHGELFF,TGTGCCAGCAGCCTGTCGACTCACGGGGAGCTGTTTTTT
NA,TRBJ1-1,NA,TRBV30,CACSRLTEAFF,TGTGCCTGCAGCCGCTTAACTGAAGCTTTCTTT
NA,TRBJ2-2,NA,TRBV3-1,CASSPARSAGTGELFF,TGTGCCAGCAGCCCAGCGAGGTCCGCCGGCACCGGGGAGCTGTTTTTT
TRBD1,TRBJ1-2,NA,TRBV12-3/TRBV12-4,CASSSYRDRGHGYTF,TGTGCCAGCAGTTCCTACCGGGACAGGGGGCATGGCTACACCTTC
NA,TRBJ2-3,once,TRBV12-3/TRBV12-4,CASSLRPLVTDTQYF,TGTGCCAGCAGTTTAAGGCCTTTAGTAACAGATACGCAGTATTTT
TRBD2,TRBJ2-1,NA,TRBV4-2,CASSQEASGGGEQFF,TGTGCCAGCAGCCAAGAGGCTAGCGGGGGAGGTGAGCAGTTCTTC
NA,TRBJ1-4,once,TRBV15,CATSREGSRVEKLFF,TGTGCCACCAGCAGAGAGGGCAGTAGGGTCGAAAAACTGTTTTTT
NA,TRBJ1-4,NA,TRBV2,CASSEAGSKGKLFF,TGTGCCAGCAGTGAAGCAGGGAGTAAGGGAAAACTGTTTTTT
TRBD2,TRBJ2-2,once,TRBV12-3/TRBV12-4,CASKGAAGEFGELFF,TGTGCCAGCAAAGGGGCAGCGGGGGAGTTCGGGGAGCTGTTTTTT
NA,TRBJ1-1,NA,TRBV7-9,CASSLGLREAFF,TGTGCCAGCAGCTTAGGTTTGAGAGAAGCTTTCTTT
NA,TRBJ1-5,NA,TRBV20-1,CSASRGDGVQPQHF,TGCAGTGCTAGCCGGGGGGACGGGGTGCAGCCCCAGCATTTT
NA,TRBJ1-1,once,TRBV18,CASSPPSMNTEAFF,TGTGCCAGCTCACCCCCCTCGATGAACACTGAAGCTTTCTTT
NA,TRBJ2-3,NA,TRBV5-4,CASSLDPSATQYF,TGTGCCAGCAGCTTGGACCCTTCGGCTACGCAGTATTTT
TRBD1,TRBJ1-3,NA,TRBV18,CASSPWRGQGVGNTIYF,TGTGCCAGCTCACCATGGAGGGGACAGGGTGTTGGAAACACCATATATTTT
NA,TRBJ1-3,NA,TRBV30,CAWSGGHGKNTIYF,TGTGCCTGGAGTGGAGGACATGGCAAAAACACCATATATTTT
TRBD1,TRBJ2-7,few,TRBV13,CASSSSGTGTYEQYF,TGTGCCAGCAGTTCTTCCGGGACAGGGACCTACGAGCAGTACTTC
NA,TRBJ2-7,NA,TRBV27,CASSRAWDYEQYF,TGTGCCAGCAGTCGGGCATGGGATTACGAGCAGTACTTC
TRBD1,TRBJ2-2,few,TRBV5-6,CASSRTGTGDTGELFF,TGTGCCAGCAGCCGGACCGGGACAGGGGACACCGGGGAGCTGTTTTTT
NA,TRBJ2-7,NA,TRBV25-1,CASLGQLPFYEQYF,TGTGCCTCCCTAGGACAGCTCCCCTTCTACGAGCAGTACTTC
NA,TRBJ2-1,once,TRBV19,CASNPWASYNEQFF,TGTGCCAGTAACCCTTGGGCCTCCTACAATGAGCAGTTCTTC
NA,TRBJ2-1,NA,TRBV19,CASSTRDSASYNEQFF,TGTGCCAGTAGTACCCGTGATAGCGCCTCCTACAATGAGCAGTTCTTC
TRBD2,TRBJ2-1,NA,TRBV3-1,CASSQTALAGGVKHEQFF,TGTGCCAGCAGCCAAACAGCCCTAGCGGGAGGTGTTAAGCATGAGCAGTTCTTC
NA,TRBJ2-1,NA,TRBV5-4,CASSLGQGRNEQFF,TGTGCCAGCAGCCTTGGCCAGGGCCGGAATGAGCAGTTCTTC
NA,TRBJ1-5,once,TRBV5-1,CASSLLTMDQPQHF,TGCGCCAGCAGCTTGTTAACGATGGATCAGCCCCAGCATTTT
NA,TRBJ1-1,NA,TRBV6-2/TRBV6-3,CASSYSIIRRVQAFF,TGTGCCAGCAGTTACTCGATTATACGCAGGGTACAAGCTTTCTTT